These T cell receptor beta chains were read from a single sample in a study of blood T cell repertoires in COVID-19. Sequencing was performed with immunoSEQ multiplex PCR; in TCRdb, only in-frame clones are kept and a portion is missing. The top ten hold less than 20% of the sample, which has some 180,000 clones, 83% seen once. Material for sequencing was peripheral blood. Source of these receptors: a woman in her seventies who had recovered from COVID-19. CDR3s include the opening cysteine and the closing phenylalanine or tryptophan. D genes are given only for firm matches. Not every row has a clone size; where given, it reads once, few, many or a size class.

TRBV18	TRBJ2-1	-	TRBD2	CASSPRGGSSYNEQFF	TGTGCCAGCTCACCCCGTGGCGGGAGCTCCTACAATGAGCAGTTCTTC
TRBV10-3	TRBJ1-2	-	-	CAISERGGANYGYTF	TGTGCCATCAGTGAGAGGGGGGGAGCTAACTATGGCTACACCTTC
TRBV5-5	TRBJ1-1	-	-	CASSFSRGGTEAFF	TGTGCCAGCAGCTTCTCTCGGGGGGGCACTGAAGCTTTCTTT
TRBV5-4	TRBJ2-7	-	TRBD2	CASSSGGPSSYEQYF	TGTGCCAGCAGCTCGGGGGGGCCGAGCTCCTACGAGCAGTACTTC
TRBV24-1	TRBJ2-5	-	-	CATSAAGTQETQYF	TGTGCCACCAGTGCGGCCGGGACACAAGAGACCCAGTACTTC
TRBV5-4	TRBJ2-7	once	TRBD2	CASSPFRLAGVGEQYF	TGTGCCAGCAGCCCATTCCGACTAGCGGGAGTAGGGGAGCAGTACTTC
TRBV7-3	TRBJ2-1	-	-	CASSFRSSYNEQFF	TGTGCCAGCAGCTTTAGAAGCTCCTACAATGAGCAGTTCTTC
TRBV10-1	TRBJ1-2	once	TRBD1	CASSESATGVYGYTF	TGCGCCAGCAGTGAGTCGGCCACAGGGGTTTATGGCTACACCTTC
TRBV5-8	TRBJ2-7	-	TRBD1	CASSHPGQRLYEQYF	TGTGCCAGCAGCCACCCGGGACAGCGGCTCTACGAGCAGTACTTC
TRBV12-5	TRBJ2-1	few	TRBD1	CASGLPGTETYNEQFF	TGTGCTAGTGGTTTGCCAGGGACAGAAACCTACAATGAGCAGTTCTTC
TRBV19	TRBJ1-2	-	-	CASSKQVYGYTF	TGTGCCAGTAGCAAACAGGTCTATGGCTACACCTTC
TRBV30	TRBJ2-5	-	-	CAWGLTTWETQYF	TGTGCCTGGGGCCTCACAACGTGGGAGACCCAGTACTTC
TRBV27	TRBJ2-1	-	TRBD1	CASSLSGGRRNNEQFF	TGTGCCAGCAGTTTATCAGGGGGCAGAAGGAATAATGAGCAGTTCTTC
TRBV7-3	TRBJ2-2	-	TRBD2	CASSPRGPTSGGAGELFF	TGTGCCAGCAGCCCCCGGGGACCGACTAGCGGGGGGGCGGGGGAGCTGTTTTTT
TRBV7-2	TRBJ1-5	-	-	CASSLRGMGNQPQHF	TGTGCCAGCAGCTTAAGGGGCATGGGGAATCAGCCCCAGCATTTT
TRBV18	TRBJ1-2	-	-	CASSSARESYGYTF	TGTGCCAGCTCATCCGCGAGGGAAAGCTATGGCTACACCTTC
TRBV2	TRBJ2-3	-	-	CASSGHRTDTQYF	TGTGCCAGCAGTGGACACCGCACAGATACGCAGTATTTT
TRBV3-1/TRBV3-2	TRBJ2-1	-	-	CASSQAGARRGFF	TGTGCCAGCAGCCAAGCGGGAGCTCGCCGTGGGTTCTTC
TRBV27	TRBJ2-1	-	TRBD1	CASSGDRGGNEQFF	TGTGCCAGCAGCGGGGACAGGGGCGGGAATGAGCAGTTCTTC
TRBV9	TRBJ1-4	few	TRBD1	CASSPTGGQEKLFF	TGTGCCAGCAGCCCAACAGGGGGTCAGGAAAAACTGTTTTTT
TRBV10-3	TRBJ2-1	-	TRBD2	CAISPSGEAYNEQFF	TGTGCCATCAGCCCCAGCGGGGAAGCCTACAATGAGCAGTTCTTC
TRBV6-5	TRBJ1-5	-	-	CAVARGTLGNQPQHF	TGTGCCGTCGCCCGGGGGACCTTGGGCAATCAGCCCCAGCATTTT
TRBV28	TRBJ1-2	once	-	CASSLTLNGYTF	TGTGCCAGCAGTTTAACTCTTAATGGCTACACCTTC
TRBV5-4	TRBJ2-4	-	-	CASSRRGEEGKNIQYF	TGTGCCAGCAGCCGCAGGGGGGAGGAAGGCAAAAACATTCAGTACTTC
TRBV7-2	TRBJ1-2	-	-	CASSLDAGPGYGYTF	TGTGCCAGCAGCTTAGACGCAGGGCCCGGGTATGGCTACACCTTC
TRBV2	TRBJ1-1	-	TRBD1	CASRPQGAAPEAFF	TGTGCCAGCAGGCCCCAGGGGGCCGCCCCTGAAGCTTTCTTT
TRBV4-3	TRBJ2-2	-	TRBD2	CASSQDRAGDTGELFF	TGCGCCAGCAGCCAAGATCGTGCGGGAGACACCGGGGAGCTGTTTTTT
TRBV30	TRBJ2-5	-	TRBD1	CAWRGTAASGAQYF	TGTGCCTGGAGAGGGACAGCTGCTTCAGGGGCCCAGTACTTC
TRBV28	TRBJ2-3	-	TRBD2	CASSLIGGVGRDTQYF	TGTGCCAGCAGTTTAATCGGGGGGGTCGGCCGAGATACGCAGTATTTT
TRBV6-6	TRBJ2-1	-	TRBD2	CASSWGLADYRLRVLEQFF	TGTGCCAGCAGCTGGGGACTAGCGGATTACCGACTTCGGGTACTTGAGCAGTTCTTC
TRBV6-5	TRBJ1-2	-	-	CASSPMGAAQGYTF	TGTGCCAGCAGTCCCATGGGGGCAGCTCAGGGCTACACCTTC
TRBV15	TRBJ1-2	-	-	CATSRDGWGDGYTF	TGTGCCACCAGCAGAGATGGTTGGGGGGACGGCTACACCTTC
TRBV6-1	TRBJ2-7	-	-	CASSPRAGPTYEQYF	TGTGCCAGCAGTCCCCGGGCAGGGCCCACCTACGAGCAGTACTTC
TRBV29-1	TRBJ1-2	-	-	CSVGGGDYGYTF	TGCAGCGTTGGCGGGGGTGACTATGGCTACACCTTC
TRBV27	TRBJ2-5	-	TRBD2	CASRPHLAAQETQYF	TGTGCCAGCAGACCACATCTAGCGGCACAAGAGACCCAGTACTTC
TRBV3-1/TRBV3-2	TRBJ2-1	-	TRBD2	CASSPRGGGGEQFF	TGTGCCAGCAGCCCACGGGGGGGAGGAGGTGAGCAGTTCTTC
TRBV6-4	TRBJ2-5	-	-	CASSQDLQETQYF	TGTGCCAGCAGCCAGGATCTACAAGAGACCCAGTACTTC
TRBV27	TRBJ2-5	-	TRBD2	CASSLGPGGETQYF	TGTGCCAGCAGTTTAGGGCCGGGGGGAGAGACCCAGTACTTC
TRBV3-1/TRBV3-2	TRBJ2-3	-	-	CASSQGGTPDTQYF	TGTGCCAGCAGCCAAGGGGGGACTCCAGATACGCAGTATTTT
TRBV7-6	TRBJ2-3	-	-	CASSLASQRADTQYF	TGTGCCAGCAGCTTAGCGTCCCAGCGAGCAGATACGCAGTATTTT
TRBV3-1/TRBV3-2	TRBJ1-2	-	-	CASSAGPQSGYGYTF	TGTGCCAGCAGCGCCGGGCCACAGTCGGGATATGGCTACACCTTC
TRBV7-9	TRBJ2-7	-	TRBD2	CASSSPGGATDEQYF	TGTGCCAGCAGCTCCCCCGGGGGGGCCACCGACGAGCAGTACTTC
TRBV27	TRBJ1-5	-	-	CASSLRGYSNQPQHF	TGTGCCAGCAGTTTGCGGGGGTATAGCAATCAGCCCCAGCATTTT
TRBV4-2	TRBJ2-5	-	TRBD2	CASSKGAGGQETQYF	TGTGCCAGCAGCAAGGGGGCGGGAGGGCAAGAGACCCAGTACTTC
TRBV27	TRBJ2-1	-	TRBD2	CASSLRRGGLTNEQFF	TGTGCCAGCAGTTTAAGGCGGGGAGGGCTCACGAATGAGCAGTTCTTC
TRBV2	TRBJ2-2	many	TRBD2	CASRGLALTGELFF	TGTGCCAGCAGGGGACTAGCGCTCACCGGGGAGCTGTTTTTT
TRBV5-1	TRBJ1-5	-	TRBD1	CASSPDREHQPQHF	TGCGCCAGCAGCCCCGACAGGGAACATCAGCCCCAGCATTTT
TRBV9	TRBJ2-2	-	-	CASSVGPRTGELFF	TGTGCCAGCAGCGTAGGCCCCAGAACCGGGGAGCTGTTTTTT
TRBV6-5	TRBJ1-1	-	-	CASSPRHTEAFF	TGTGCCAGCAGCCCGAGGCACACTGAAGCTTTCTTT
TRBV5-6	TRBJ1-6	-	-	CATSRRAKDSPLHF	TGTGCCACCTCGCGCAGGGCCAAGGATTCACCCCTCCACTTT
TRBV27	TRBJ2-2	once	TRBD1	CASSPTRQGFGTGELFF	TGTGCCAGCAGTCCGACCCGACAGGGGTTCGGCACCGGGGAGCTGTTTTTT
TRBV6-5	TRBJ2-7	-	-	CASSYRRQGLHEQYF	TGTGCCAGCAGTTACCGAAGGCAGGGTCTGCACGAGCAGTACTTC
TRBV5-6	TRBJ1-2	-	-	CASRLVQANYGYTF	TGTGCCAGCAGGCTTGTCCAGGCCAACTATGGCTACACCTTC
TRBV9	TRBJ1-2	-	TRBD1	CASSPGTGAYGYTF	TGTGCCAGCAGCCCCGGGACAGGGGCCTATGGCTACACCTTC
TRBV6-1	TRBJ2-7	-	-	CASSEGTALFPEQYF	TGTGCCAGCAGTGAAGGGACAGCCCTTTTCCCCGAGCAGTACTTC